A single sample gave rise to the 5 T cell receptor beta chains below, sequenced in a study of shared clonotypes between healthy human individuals. Generated by immunoSEQ multiplex PCR, the TCRdb table keeps only in-frame clones and is missing some. The top ten hold less than 0.3% of the sample, which has 760,000 or so clones, about 96% seen once. Positive CCR7 selection of CD45RO-negative cells yielded the naive CD8 cells, and terminally differentiated effector memory CD45RA+ cells were excluded. What was sequenced was naive CD8+ T cells sorted from blood. These receptors were taken from a man aged 25-45 years in good health.

This chain connects TRBV9 to TRBJ2-1; D unclear. CDR3 length: 16 residues. The V and J ends lost 0 bases and 5 bases respectively, with 15 bases between them. Germline values: CDR1 SGDLS, CDR2 YYNGEE. The CDR3 is CASSVESLPPHNEQFF. The CDR3 DNA sequence: TGTGCCAGCAGCGTAGAAAGTCTCCCGCCTCACAATGAGCAGTTCTTC. Variable domain in full (rest from reference TRBV9 and TRBJ2-1): DSGVTQTPKHLITATGQRVTLRCSPRSGDLSVYWYQQSLDQGLQFLIQYYNGEERAKGNILERFSAQQFPDLHSELNLSSLELGDSALYFCASSVESLPPHNEQFFGPGTRLTVL.

The chain is built from TRBV19 and TRBJ2-7; the D gene is possibly TRBD2 (6 bases). V was cut by 3 bases and J by 5 bases, with 11 bases left in between. The CDR3 length is 13 residues. CDR1 and CDR2 (germline): LNHDA, SQIVND (reference sequence). CDR3 region: CASSILAGNEQYF. CDR3 bases: TGTGCCAGTAGTATTTTGGCGGGGAACGAGCAGTACTTC.

The chain combines TRBV2 with TRBJ1-1; D remains ambiguous. Trimming pared 8 bases from V and 1 base from J, leaving 5 bases between. The CDR3 spans 11 residues. In germline, CDR1 is SNHLY, CDR2 FYNNEI. CDR3 nucleotides: TGTGCCAGCGTGGGGAACACTGAAGCTTTCTTT. Translated: CASVGNTEAFF.

The gene calls are TRBV10-2 and TRBJ2-7; 9 nucleotides align to TRBD2. Germline V gene lookup returns CDR1 WSHSY and CDR2 SAAADI. The V segment lost 2 bases and the J segment 5 bases; nucleotides outside the gene matches: 4. CDR3 length equals 14 residues. The CDR3: CASSELAGRHEQYF. The CDR3 DNA reads TGCGCCAGCAGTGAGCTAGCGGGAAGGCACGAGCAGTACTTC.

This clone has just one count. The rearrangement uses TRBV27 and TRBJ2-2; a possible D gene is TRBD2 (7 bases). V lost 6 bases and J 5 bases, leaving 16 bases between the germline ends. This CDR3 contains 15 residues. The germline CDR1 and CDR2 sequences are MNHEY and SMNVEV (reference sequence). CDR3 protein: CASSPRGAPTGELFF. CDR3 sequence (DNA): TGTGCCAGCAGCCCCCGGGGGGCTCCAACCGGGGAGCTGTTTTTT.